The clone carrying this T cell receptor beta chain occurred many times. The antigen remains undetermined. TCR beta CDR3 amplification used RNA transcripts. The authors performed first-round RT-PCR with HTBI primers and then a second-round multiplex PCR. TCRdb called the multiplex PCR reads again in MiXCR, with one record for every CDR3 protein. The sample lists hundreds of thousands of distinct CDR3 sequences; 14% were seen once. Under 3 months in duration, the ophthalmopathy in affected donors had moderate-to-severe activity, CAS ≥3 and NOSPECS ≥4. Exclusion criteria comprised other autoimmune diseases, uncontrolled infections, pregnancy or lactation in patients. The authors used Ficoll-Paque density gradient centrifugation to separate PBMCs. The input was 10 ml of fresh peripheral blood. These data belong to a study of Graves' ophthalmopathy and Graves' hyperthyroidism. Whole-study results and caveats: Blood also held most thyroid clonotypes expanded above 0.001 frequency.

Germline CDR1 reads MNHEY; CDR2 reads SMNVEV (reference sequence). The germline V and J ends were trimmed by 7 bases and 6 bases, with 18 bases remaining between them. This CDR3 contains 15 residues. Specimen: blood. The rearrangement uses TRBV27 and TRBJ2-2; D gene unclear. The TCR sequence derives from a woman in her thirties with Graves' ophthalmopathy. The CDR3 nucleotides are TGTGCCAGCACCAGCATACCAAGGACCTCCGGGGAGCTGTTTTTT. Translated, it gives CASTSIPRTSGELFF.